The next 23 T cell receptor beta chains were all read from a single sample in a study of lymphopenia after photon versus proton radiotherapy. Here immunoSEQ multiplex PCR was the method, and the copy in TCRdb shows in-frame clones only, minus some. This table has roughly 7,300 clones, roughly 86% appearing once. Material: peripheral blood, obtained from a patient treated with photon-based radiotherapy. These receptors were obtained from a man aged 60 to 75 with cholangiocarcinoma.

V usage is TRBV5-6 and J usage is TRBJ1-2, with D tentatively TRBD1 (5 bases). Germline-derived CDR1 and CDR2 are SGHDT and YYEEEE. The CDR3 is made up of 12 amino acids. The ends were cut back, 1 base at V and 6 bases at J, with 7 bases in the middle. CDR3: CASSLLGDGYTF. CDR3 in DNA: TGTGCCAGCAGCTTGTTGGGGGATGGCTACACCTTC.

The chain uses TRBV7-3 and TRBJ2-7; D is undetermined. The V gene's germline CDR1 is SGHTA and CDR2 FQGTGA. The CDR3 is 13 residues long. Trimming stripped 3 bases from V and 6 bases from J, with 12 bases between. The CDR3 protein is CASSFTAGGEQYF. The CDR3 DNA is TGTGCCAGCAGCTTCACGGCTGGTGGCGAGCAGTACTTC. The entire variable domain, with the rest obtained from reference TRBV7-3 and TRBJ2-7, is as follows: GAGVSQTPSNKVTEKGKYVELRCDPISGHTALYWYRQSLGQGPEFLIYFQGTGAADDSGLPNDRFFAVRPEGSVSTLKIQRTERGDSAVYLCASSFTAGGEQYFGPGTRLTVT.

V usage is TRBV7-2 and J usage is TRBJ1-2, with 8 bases lining up with TRBD1. The germline CDR1 and CDR2 sequences are SGHTA and FQGNSA. The junction had 4 bases not matched to a gene; V was cut back by 4 bases and J by 9 bases. The CDR3 is made up of 12 amino acids. DNA of the CDR3: TGTGCCAGCAGCTCCGGACAGGGAAGCTACACCTTC. It yields the protein CASSSGQGSYTF. The full variable domain, rest sourced from reference TRBV7-2 and TRBJ1-2, is GAGVSQSPSNKVTEKGKDVELRCDPISGHTALYWYRQSLGQGLEFLIYFQGNSAPDKSGLPSDRFSAERTGGSVSTLTIQRTQQEDSAVYLCASSSGQGSYTFGSGTRLTVV.

This chain connects TRBV6-1 to TRBJ2-5; 10 bases line up with TRBD2. Germline CDR1 reads MNHNS; CDR2 reads SASEGT. V was pared by 1 base and J by 5 bases, with 4 bases of the junction left unmatched. This CDR3 is 15 amino acids long. The CDR3 DNA sequence: TGTGCCAGCAGTGAAGGAGCGACTAGCGGGGAGACCCAGTACTTC. Translation gives CASSEGATSGETQYF.

The V and J genes are TRBV4-3 and TRBJ1-6; D might be TRBD1 (6 bases). The ends were cut back, 5 bases at V and 6 bases at J, with 17 bases in the middle. CDR1 is LGHNA and CDR2 is YSLEER in the germline V gene. The CDR3 spans 16 residues. Written as DNA, the CDR3 is TGCGCCAGCAGCACATCAAACAGGGTGGCTAATTCACCCCTCCACTTT. Its translation: CASSTSNRVANSPLHF.

Worth noting for this clone: The junction shows a germline mismatch at one end, possibly a read error. The chain employs TRBV7-7 and TRBJ2-2, with TRBD2 identical over 12 bases. The germline V gene has CDR1 SSHAT and CDR2 FNYEAQ (reference sequence). The CDR3 contains 16 residues. In DNA, the CDR3 is TGTGCTATACTAGCGGGAGGCTTCCGGGGCACCGGGAAGCTGTTTTTT. Protein product: CAILAGGFRGTGKLFF.

The CDR3 reads CASSIRIARQPQHF. The CDR3 DNA reads as TGTGCCAGTAGTATTCGAATCGCTCGGCAGCCCCAGCATTTT. The rearrangement uses TRBV19 and TRBJ1-5; D is unclear. The CDR3 spans 14 residues. Trimming cost V 3 bases and J 7 bases, with 13 bases left between them. CDR1 is LNHDA and CDR2 is SQIVND in the germline V gene (reference sequence).

V gene TRBV28 combines with J gene TRBJ1-2; 9 nucleotides agree with TRBD1. This CDR3 comprises 16 residues. The germline gives CDR1 MDHEN, CDR2 SYDVKM. After removal of 3 bases from V and 3 bases from J, the junction contained 8 bases not matched to a gene. CDR3 nucleotides: TGTGCCAGCAGTTTCCCTCCGGGACAGGGTGACTATGGCTACACCTTC. This encodes CASSFPPGQGDYGYTF.

The count of this clone is one. This chain links TRBV7-8 with TRBJ2-3; D gene unclear. The ends were cut back, 0 bases at V and 4 bases at J, with 11 bases in the middle. Germline CDR1 and CDR2: SGHVS and FQNEAQ. The CDR3 consists of 15 residues. This CDR3 reads CASSLAPDSPDTQYF. CDR3 bases: TGTGCCAGCAGCTTAGCCCCGGATTCTCCAGATACGCAGTATTTT.

The CDR3 DNA is TGTGCTAGTGGTTTAGGCGGGGGTGTAGGGTACGAGCAGTACTTC. Its translation: CASGLGGGVGYEQYF. The chain has TRBV12-5 and TRBJ2-7; 7 nucleotides agree with TRBD2. Trimming removed 3 bases from V and 4 bases from J; junction bases left unmatched: 9. Germline V gene data show CDR1 as LGHNT and CDR2 as FRNRAP. The CDR3 sequence is 15 residues long.

The gene calls are TRBV6-5 and TRBJ2-1, with 7 bases lining up with TRBD1. The CDR3 totals 16 residues. Germline V gene data show CDR1 as MNHEY and CDR2 as SVGAGI. With V trimmed by 4 bases and J by 8 bases, 14 bases remained unmatched. The CDR3 DNA reads as TGTGCCAGCAGTTCCCTTCGAGGGGGCCTCAAGGATGAGCAGTTCTTC. Translated: CASSSLRGGLKDEQFF.

The V and J genes are TRBV23-1 and TRBJ2-5, with TRBD1 as a possible D gene (5 bases). TRBV23-1 is classed as an ORF, of uncertain function. The CDR3 loop spans 14 amino acids. The V end lost 4 bases, the J end lost 1 base, and 10 bases lay between the germline ends. The CDR3 DNA reads as TGCGCCAGCAGTCGTCAGGGTACCCAAGAGACCCAGTACTTC. Protein: CASSRQGTQETQYF.

This sequence joins TRBV25-1 and TRBJ1-1; D might be TRBD1 (6 bases). There are 16 residues in the CDR3. Germline CDR1 reads MGHDK; CDR2 reads SYGVNS. Trimming shortened V by 5 bases and J by 1 base, and 17 bases separated the two germline ends. CDR3 sequence reads: CASSNLGGPANTEAFF. DNA of the CDR3: TGTGCCAGCAGTAACTTAGGGGGACCTGCGAACACTGAAGCTTTCTTT.

The chain recombines TRBV11-3 with TRBJ2-5; 9 bases align to TRBD1. The germline gives CDR1 SGHNT, CDR2 YENEEA. Trimming cost V 5 bases and J 4 bases; bases outside gene matches: 8. This CDR3 contains 15 residues. CDR3 loop: CASSQRTGAVETQYF. CDR3 bases: TGTGCCAGCAGCCAGCGGACAGGGGCCGTAGAGACCCAGTACTTC.

The V and J genes are TRBV18 and TRBJ2-2; D possibly uses TRBD1 or TRBD2 (5 bases each). This CDR3 spans 16 amino acids. Looked up from germline, CDR1 is KGHSH and CDR2 is LQKENI. V was clipped by 2 bases and J by 6 bases, with 16 bases between them. In DNA, the CDR3 is TGTGCCAGCTCACCAGAATCCCTCCGGGACCCCGGGGAGCTGTTTTTT. Translated, it gives CASSPESLRDPGELFF.

The V and J genes are TRBV5-6 and TRBJ2-7; D is unclear. Between the trimmed V and J ends, which lost 0 bases and 3 bases, there was a span of 7 bases. Germline CDR1 reads SGHDT; CDR2 reads YYEEEE. The CDR3 sequence is 13 residues long. In DNA, the CDR3 is TGTGCCAGCAGCTTGGTCGGGTTCTACGAGCAGTACTTC. It translates to CASSLVGFYEQYF.

The chain uses TRBV6-6 and TRBJ1-2; D unclear. V was shortened by 5 bases and J by 4 bases, with 17 bases between the two germline ends. The CDR3 extends over 15 amino acids. The germline V gene encodes CDR1 MNHNY and CDR2 SVGAGI (reference sequence). Here the CDR3 DNA reads TGTGCCAGCAGTCCCCGACGGACCTCTGGCTATGGCTACACCTTC. Protein: CASSPRRTSGYGYTF.

The chain recombines TRBV11-1 with TRBJ2-1; 9 nucleotides align to TRBD1. Germline trimming cut 5 bases from V and 3 bases from J; bases unmatched to any gene: 5. CDR1 is SGHAT, CDR2 FQDESV, per germline (reference sequence). CDR3 length equals 15 residues. In nucleotides, the CDR3 is TGTGCCAGCAGCGCCTGGGACAGGGACTACAATGAGCAGTTCTTC. It codes for CASSAWDRDYNEQFF. The full variable domain, completed using reference TRBV11-1 and TRBJ2-1, is EAEVAQSPRYKITEKSQAVAFWCDPISGHATLYWYRQILGQGPELLVQFQDESVVDDSQLPKDRFSAERLKGVDSTLKIQPAELGDSAMYLCASSAWDRDYNEQFFGPGTRLTVL.

The V and J genes are TRBV5-1 and TRBJ1-4, with 7 bases fitting TRBD1. This CDR3 region has 15 residues. Germline V gene sequence: CDR1 SGHRS, CDR2 YFSETQ. The trim removed 0 bases at V and 5 bases at J, leaving 4 bases unmatched. In nucleotides, the CDR3 is TGCGCCAGCAGCTTGGTGGGGACAGTGAATGAAAAACTGTTTTTT. Translation gives CASSLVGTVNEKLFF.

The chain uses TRBV27 and TRBJ2-1, with 8 positions matching TRBD2. V was clipped by 4 bases and J by 3 bases; unmatched bases: 8. The CDR3 runs to 16 residues. Looked up from germline, CDR1 is MNHEY and CDR2 is SMNVEV (reference sequence). CDR3 nucleotide sequence: TGTGCCAGCAGTTGGCGGAGCGGGAGAGTCTACAATGAGCAGTTCTTC. Translation gives CASSWRSGRVYNEQFF.

The chain combines TRBV5-6 with TRBJ1-4; no definite D call. V was clipped by 0 bases and J by 8 bases, with 8 bases between them. The CDR3 runs 13 residues. Germline assignment: CDR1 SGHDT and CDR2 YYEEEE. CDR3 protein: CASSLESREKLFF. The CDR3 nucleotides read TGTGCCAGCAGCTTGGAGTCTCGGGAAAAACTGTTTTTT.

The chain links TRBV18 to TRBJ1-5, with D possibly TRBD1 on 5 matching bases. Trimming pared 4 bases from V and 11 bases from J, leaving 15 bases between. The CDR3 covers 13 residues. Germline CDR1 KGHSH, CDR2 LQKENI. The CDR3 DNA reads TGTGCCAGCTCACTCCTTCAGGGAGAGACCCAGCATTTT. Translation gives CASSLLQGETQHF.

The chain's CDR3 is CASRGLTQIDYGYTF. CDR3 nucleotides: TGTGCCAGCAGGGGACTGACCCAAATAGACTATGGCTACACCTTC. The chain joins TRBV2 to TRBJ1-2, with D possibly matching TRBD1 (5 bases). CDR1 SNHLY and CDR2 FYNNEI come from the germline V gene. CDR3 length: 15 amino acids. V shed 6 bases and J shed 3 bases, with 17 bases lying between them.